This TCR beta chain was retrieved from a study of shared clonotypes between healthy human individuals. The CDR3 contains 16 residues. The germline gives CDR1 SNHLY, CDR2 FYNNEI. V lost 2 bases, J lost 2 bases, and 13 bases lay in between. Measured with immunoSEQ multiplex PCR; TCRdb has only the in-frame clones, and not every one. The sample has about 1 million clones; roughly 80% are singletons. The sample comprised memory CD4+ T cells sorted from blood. Subset meaning: CD45RA-negative fraction. The chain is built from TRBV2 and TRBJ2-4; either TRBD1 or TRBD2 may supply D (6 bases each). The TCR comes from a man aged 18-30 years in good health. CDR3 nucleotides: TGTGCCAGCAGTGAACTGGGGGGCGGGACCAAAAACATTCAGTACTTC. This sequence encodes CASSELGGGTKNIQYF. The full variable domain, with the rest looked up from reference TRBV2 and TRBJ2-4, is EPEVTQTPSHQVTQMGQEVILRCVPISNHLYFYWYRQILGQKVEFLVSFYNNEISEKSEIFDDQFSVERPDGSNFTLKIRSTKLEDSAMYFCASSELGGGTKNIQYFGAGTRLSVL.